The 21 T cell receptor beta chains reported below all come from one sample, sequenced in a study of blood T cell repertoires in COVID-19. The data were produced by immunoSEQ multiplex PCR, yet TCRdb's version contains in-frame clones alone and is incomplete. The table has roughly 190,000 clones, around nine tenths seen once. Sequenced: peripheral blood. The origin of the receptors is a man aged 40-50 years with active or convalescent COVID-19.

This clone appeared once. The V and J genes are TRBV6-5 and TRBJ2-7, with 12 nucleotides matching TRBD1. Germline lookup yields CDR1 MNHEY and CDR2 SVGAGI. V gave up 6 bases and J gave up 7 bases; unmatched junction bases: 10. There are 15 residues in the CDR3. The CDR3 sequence is CASSPRGQGASEQYF. CDR3 coding DNA: TGTGCCAGCAGCCCCAGGGGACAGGGGGCTAGTGAGCAGTACTTC.

This clone has a handful of counts. The J gene is TRBJ1-5, the V gene TRBV5-1; the D is unclear. Per the germline V gene, CDR1 is SGHRS and CDR2 is YFSETQ. This CDR3 has 15 amino acids. Deletions cut 5 bases from V and 1 base from J, with 13 bases between. The CDR3 loop is CASREATESNQPQHF. CDR3 in DNA: TGCGCCAGCAGAGAAGCGACGGAAAGCAATCAGCCCCAGCATTTT.

The rearrangement links TRBV19 to TRBJ1-2; D unresolved. Germline V CDR1 and CDR2: LNHDA, SQIVND (reference sequence). V was cut by 5 bases and J by 0 bases, with 13 bases left in between. The CDR3 has 15 residues. CDR3 bases: TGTGCCAGTAGTCAGTCCGCCGCTCCTAACTATGGCTACACCTTC. Translated, it gives CASSQSAAPNYGYTF.

This clone has only a few counts. Other DNA sequences within the sample encode an identical CDR3. V is TRBV9 and J is TRBJ1-1; 10 positions agree with TRBD1. Germline V gene data show CDR1 as SGDLS and CDR2 as YYNGEE. V lost 4 bases, J lost 4 bases, and 4 bases stayed unmatched. The CDR3 consists of 14 residues. In DNA form, the CDR3 reads TGTGCCAGCAGCCCGAGGACAGGGGGCACTGAAGCTTTCTTT. Its translation: CASSPRTGGTEAFF.

This chain joins TRBV7-2 and TRBJ2-2; D is perhaps TRBD2 (5 bases). The V end lost 1 base, the J end lost 3 bases, and 12 bases lay between the germline ends. The CDR3 has 16 amino acids. Germline V gene sequence: CDR1 SGHTA, CDR2 FQGNSA. For the CDR3, the DNA is TGTGCCAGCAGCTTAGGGGGTCCCGGGGACACCGGGGAGCTGTTTTTT. Amino acids: CASSLGGPGDTGELFF.

The rearrangement uses TRBV6-2 or TRBV6-3 and TRBJ1-2, with 7 bases lining up with TRBD1. Per germline, CDR1 MNHEY and CDR2 SVGEGT. J gave up 5 bases and V 5 bases, and 2 bases lay outside the gene matches. CDR3 length: 12 amino acids. The CDR3 region has the DNA TGTGCCAGCAGTCTGGGACAGTATGGCTACACCTTC. Amino acid sequence: CASSLGQYGYTF.

The chain recombines TRBV19 with TRBJ1-3; TRBD1 matches 7 bases. The germline gives CDR1 LNHDA, CDR2 SQIVND (reference sequence). Trimming cost V 1 base and J 3 bases; bases outside gene matches: 6. The CDR3 spans 16 residues. The CDR3 region has the DNA TGTGCCAGTAGTATAGTTCCAGGGGGGATTGGAAACACCATATATTTT. Translated: CASSIVPGGIGNTIYF.

This chain joins TRBV3-1 (or the pseudogene TRBV3-2) and TRBJ2-3; no definite D call. The CDR3 has 18 amino acids. Looked up from germline, CDR1 is LGHDT and CDR2 is YNNKEL (reference sequence). With 2 bases removed from V and 2 bases from J, the gap between germline ends came to 20 bases. The CDR3 DNA is TGTGCCAGCAGCCAACGCTCCTTAGCCAGCGAGTACACAGATACGCAGTATTTT. Translation: CASSQRSLASEYTDTQYF.

This chain joins TRBV12-5 and TRBJ2-7, with TRBD2 identical over 8 bases. From germline, CDR1 is LGHNT and CDR2 FRNRAP. This CDR3 spans 16 amino acids. Germline trimming cut 3 bases from V and 5 bases from J; bases unmatched to any gene: 12. The CDR3 sequence: CASGLGNRRGDHEQYF. CDR3 DNA sequence: TGTGCTAGTGGTTTAGGAAATCGGCGGGGGGACCACGAGCAGTACTTC.

V usage is TRBV5-1 and J usage is TRBJ2-3; no clear D gene. CDR1 and CDR2 from the germline V gene are SGHRS and YFSETQ. V lost 0 bases, J lost 4 bases, and 12 bases lay in between. The CDR3 totals 15 residues. DNA for the CDR3: TGCGCCAGCAGCTTGGACGGAGCGTCGCCAGATACGCAGTATTTT. Protein sequence: CASSLDGASPDTQYF.

This rearrangement joins TRBV7-2 to TRBJ1-5; TRBD1 is a possible D gene (5 bases). The CDR3 covers 14 residues. CDR1 is SGHTA, CDR2 FQGNSA, per germline. Trimming pared 2 bases from V and 4 bases from J, leaving 9 bases between. The CDR3, as DNA: TGTGCCAGCAGCTTATCAGGGTTAAATCAGCCCCAGCATTTT. Encoded protein: CASSLSGLNQPQHF. Together with reference TRBV7-2 and TRBJ1-5, the CDR3 gives the full variable domain: GAGVSQSPSNKVTEKGKDVELRCDPISGHTALYWYRQSLGQGLEFLIYFQGNSAPDKSGLPSDRFSAERTGGSVSTLTIQRTQQEDSAVYLCASSLSGLNQPQHFGDGTRLSIL.

Comment on this clone: The junction shows a germline mismatch at one end, possibly a read error. This sequence joins TRBV3-1 (or the pseudogene TRBV3-2) and TRBJ2-7; D unclear. Germline V gene sequence: CDR1 LGHDT, CDR2 YNNKEL (reference sequence). The length of the CDR3 is 13 residues. The CDR3 DNA reads TGTGCCAGCAGCCAAGAGAGGTCGAGTAAACTCGGATTC. This gives the protein CASSQERSSKLGF.

The chain uses TRBV7-2 and TRBJ2-7, with D tentatively TRBD2 (6 bases). This CDR3 contains 12 residues. In germline, CDR1 is SGHTA, CDR2 FQGNSA. V lost 5 bases, J lost 2 bases, and 7 bases lay in between. The CDR3 DNA follows: TGTGCCAGCAGCCCGGGGGCCTACGAGCAGTACTTC. As protein: CASSPGAYEQYF. Full variable domain (remainder filled in from reference TRBV7-2 and TRBJ2-7): GAGVSQSPSNKVTEKGKDVELRCDPISGHTALYWYRQSLGQGLEFLIYFQGNSAPDKSGLPSDRFSAERTGGSVSTLTIQRTQQEDSAVYLCASSPGAYEQYFGPGTRLTVT.

The V call is TRBV9, the J call TRBJ2-2; D possibly corresponds to TRBD1 (6 bases). The CDR3 length is 16 residues. The V end was cut by 7 bases, the J end by 2 bases, with 18 bases between. CDR1 SGDLS and CDR2 YYNGEE come from the germline V gene. CDR3 in amino acids: CASPPWAGANTGELFF. DNA for the CDR3: TGTGCCAGCCCCCCATGGGCAGGGGCAAACACCGGGGAGCTGTTTTTT.

The chain combines TRBV11-1 with TRBJ1-2; 8 bases match TRBD1. CDR1 SGHAT and CDR2 FQDESV come from the germline V gene (reference sequence). The CDR3 covers 14 residues. V lost 5 bases, J lost 6 bases, and 8 bases stayed unmatched. The CDR3 reads CASSPGTGPHGYTF. DNA for the CDR3: TGTGCCAGCAGCCCGGGGACAGGACCGCATGGCTACACCTTC.

The V call is TRBV5-1, the J call TRBJ2-5, with a tentative D call TRBD1 (5 bases). The V and J ends lost 4 bases and 0 bases respectively, with 19 bases between them. The germline V gene has CDR1 SGHRS and CDR2 YFSETQ. The CDR3 is 17 amino acids. CDR3 amino acids: CASSLSFMTAYQETQYF. The DNA of the CDR3 is TGCGCCAGCAGCCTCTCTTTCATGACAGCGTACCAAGAGACCCAGTACTTC.

The chain employs TRBV6-5 and TRBJ1-1; perhaps TRBD1 as D (5 bases). The germline V and J ends were trimmed by 3 bases and 0 bases, with 8 bases remaining between them. The CDR3 consists of 14 residues. Germline V gene lookup returns CDR1 MNHEY and CDR2 SVGAGI. CDR3 DNA: TGTGCCAGCAGTTATTGGGGGGTGAACACTGAAGCTTTCTTT. Encoded protein: CASSYWGVNTEAFF.

In regard to this clone: The sample holds other DNA sequences that translate to the same CDR3. The chain has TRBV5-1 and TRBJ2-1; weak D call: TRBD1 (6 bases). V was cut by 0 bases and J by 4 bases, with 11 bases left in between. The CDR3 length is 15 residues. The V gene's germline CDR1 is SGHRS and CDR2 YFSETQ. The CDR3 is CASSLEDRDYNEQFF. The CDR3 DNA reads as TGCGCCAGCAGCTTGGAGGACAGAGATTACAATGAGCAGTTCTTC. The full variable domain, in which reference TRBV5-1 and TRBJ2-1 provide the parts outside the CDR3, is KAGVTQTPRYLIKTRGQQVTLSCSPISGHRSVSWYQQTPGQGLQFLFEYFSETQRNKGNFPGRFSGRQFSNSRSEMNVSTLELGDSALYLCASSLEDRDYNEQFFGPGTRLTVL.

CDR3 nucleotide sequence: TGTGCCAGTAGTCCCGGACAGGGTCGAGCGGGGCTTTACAATGAGCAGTTCTTC. Translating it yields CASSPGQGRAGLYNEQFF. The rearrangement uses TRBV19 and TRBJ2-1; possibly TRBD1 for D (8 bases). This CDR3 spans 18 amino acids. Germline values: CDR1 LNHDA, CDR2 SQIVND (reference sequence). The ends were cut back, 5 bases at V and 4 bases at J, with 24 bases in the middle.

V usage is TRBV6-6 and J usage is TRBJ1-5, with D perhaps matching TRBD1 (5 bases). Germline assignment: CDR1 MNHNY and CDR2 SVGAGI (reference sequence). Trimming removed 1 base from V and 2 bases from J, with 12 bases in between. This CDR3 contains 16 residues. The CDR3 is CASSYWEGTGNQPQHF. For the CDR3, the DNA is TGTGCCAGCAGTTACTGGGAGGGGACCGGCAATCAGCCCCAGCATTTT.

The rearrangement joins TRBV2 to TRBJ2-7, with 11 bases that match TRBD1. Germline V gene data show CDR1 as SNHLY and CDR2 as FYNNEI. Trimming removed 6 bases from V and 0 bases from J; junction bases left unmatched: 4. CDR3 length equals 15 residues. The DNA of the CDR3 is TGTGCCAGCAGGGGGACAGGGGGAACCTCCTACGAGCAGTACTTC. It yields the protein CASRGTGGTSYEQYF.